The table lists the clone carrying this T cell receptor (beta chain) with many counts. This entry is derived from a study of molecular identifiers for immune sequencing clone quantification. Study as a whole: The replicate experiment used RNA from roughly 20,000 or 100,000 naive CD8 cells. This RNA was split into five aliquots, and four of them were sequenced.

The ends were cut back, 3 bases at V and 6 bases at J, with 15 bases in the middle. Per the germline V gene, CDR1 is SEHNR and CDR2 is FQNEAQ (reference sequence). The CDR3 spans 14 residues. Preparation of the bulk TCR libraries relied on previously described methods and listed TCR primers. Via MiXCR, TCRdb re-called the PCR reads, giving one row per CDR3 protein. Altogether approximately 320,000 distinct CDR3 sequences are present, 24% being singletons, with the ten largest covering 0.65% to 0.95%. This TCR was sampled from a human donor in good health. Some libraries in this study had Jurkat cell RNA spiked in. What was sequenced was naive CD8+ T cells from blood, with Jurkat cell RNA spiked in. As to subset: FACS-sorted CD8+CD4-CCR7+CD45RA+ naive T cells. The V and J genes are TRBV7-9 and TRBJ2-7; D may be TRBD2 (6 bases). The CDR3 nucleotides are TGTGCCAGCAGCTTGTCCGGGAGAGCCCTCGAGCAGTACTTC. Translation gives CASSLSGRALEQYF.